These 11 T cell receptor beta chains share one sample of origin, sequenced in a study of sequential checkpoint blockade in melanoma. The repertoire was sequenced with immunoSEQ multiplex PCR; TCRdb's copy has only in-frame clones and lacks some. The data contain under 7,000 clones, approximately 24% of them singletons. The treatment is: randomized to nivolumab then ipilimumab (arm A) or the reverse (arm B). Specimen: tumor tissue (inferred from file names), collected from a patient given nivolumab and ipilimumab in sequence. The receptors were gathered from a human donor with melanoma.

This clone is termed medium-sized. V usage is TRBV11-3 and J usage is TRBJ1-5, with 7 bases that match TRBD1. Germline CDR1 and CDR2: SGHNT and YENEEA. V lost 5 bases, J lost 4 bases, and 5 bases stayed unmatched. CDR3 length: 14 residues. The CDR3 DNA reads TGTGCCAGCAGCCTAAAGGGACAGAATCAGCCCCAGCATTTT. This sequence encodes CASSLKGQNQPQHF.

This clone is categorized as medium-sized (0.01 to 0.1%). The chain links TRBV11-3 to TRBJ1-5, with 8 bases aligning to TRBD1. The CDR3 is 14 amino acids. Per germline, CDR1 SGHNT and CDR2 YENEEA. After removal of 6 bases from V and 4 bases from J, the junction contained 5 bases not matched to a gene. The CDR3 sequence is CASSFRQGNQPQHF. CDR3 DNA sequence: TGTGCCAGCAGTTTTAGACAGGGGAATCAGCCCCAGCATTTT. The complete variable domain, with remaining parts taken from reference TRBV11-3 and TRBJ1-5, reads EAGVVQSPRYKIIEKKQPVAFWCNPISGHNTLYWYLQNLGQGPELLIRYENEEAVDDSQLPKDRFSAERLKGVDSTLKIQPAELGDSAVYLCASSFRQGNQPQHFGDGTRLSIL.

The chain links TRBV7-6 to TRBJ2-6, with D uncertain. The CDR3 spans 18 residues. Trimming stripped 7 bases from V and 5 bases from J, with 24 bases between. Germline lookup yields CDR1 SGHVS and CDR2 FNYEAQ. CDR3 amino acids: CASNRRWSTQSRANVLTF. DNA for the CDR3: TGTGCCAGCAATCGCCGATGGAGTACACAAAGTCGGGCCAACGTCCTGACTTTC.

The rearrangement uses TRBV6-8 and TRBJ2-5, with D tentatively TRBD1 or TRBD2 (5 bases each). The CDR3 length is 15 residues. Germline values: CDR1 MNHGY, CDR2 SAAAGT. Trimming took off 6 bases at V and 1 base at J, with 15 bases between the two ends. Here the CDR3 reads CASSPVGGTQETQYF. The CDR3 DNA reads as TGTGCCAGCAGCCCCGTCGGTGGGACCCAAGAGACCCAGTACTTC.

The chain employs TRBV10-3 and TRBJ1-2; perhaps TRBD1 as D (6 bases). The CDR3 runs to 14 residues. Trimming shortened V by 1 base and J by 4 bases, and 10 bases separated the two germline ends. CDR1 and CDR2 (germline): ENHRY, SYGVKD. The CDR3 coding sequence is TGTGCCATCAGTGAGTTCGGCAGGGGCTATGGCTACACCTTC. Translating gives CAISEFGRGYGYTF.

The chain links TRBV11-3 to TRBJ2-7, with TRBD2 matching 10 bases. The V and J ends lost 1 base and 3 bases, in that order; junction bases with no gene match: 6. This CDR3 comprises 16 residues. The germline V gene has CDR1 SGHNT and CDR2 YENEEA. The CDR3 region is CASSLVRRTSGYEQYF. CDR3 nucleotides: TGTGCCAGCAGCTTAGTTCGTCGGACTAGCGGCTACGAGCAGTACTTC.

This clone has only a few counts. The J gene is TRBJ1-1, the V gene TRBV6-8; the D gene is possibly TRBD1 (6 bases). The CDR3 is 14 residues long. The ends were cut back, 10 bases at V and 3 bases at J, with 18 bases in the middle. The germline gives CDR1 MNHGY, CDR2 SAAAGT. CDR3 region: CAISLQQGYTEAFF. Written as DNA, the CDR3 is TGTGCCATCAGCTTACAACAGGGCTACACTGAAGCTTTCTTT.

In its sample, this clone was seen many times. The V and J genes are TRBV7-4 and TRBJ1-2; the D is unclear. There are 15 residues in the CDR3. V gave up 2 bases and J gave up 6 bases, with 16 bases separating them. The germline CDR1 and CDR2 sequences are SGHVT and SQSDAQ. The CDR3: CASSLMGGGLDGYTF. CDR3 coding DNA: TGTGCCAGCAGCTTAATGGGAGGAGGCCTCGATGGCTACACCTTC.

The V and J genes are TRBV6-8 and TRBJ2-1, with 14 nucleotides matching TRBD2. V dropped 5 bases and J dropped 6; count of bases not matched to a gene: 6. Per germline, CDR1 MNHGY and CDR2 SAAAGT. This CDR3 has 16 residues. DNA of the CDR3: TGTGCCAGCAGTAATCTCGGGACTAGCGGGGGCAATGAGCAGTTCTTC. It yields the protein CASSNLGTSGGNEQFF.

This chain joins TRBV11-1 and TRBJ2-7, with TRBD2 matching over 8 bases. J was trimmed by 2 bases and V by 3 bases; bases with no gene match: 3. CDR3 length equals 14 residues. Germline CDR1 reads SGHAT; CDR2 reads FQDESV (reference sequence). The CDR3 reads CASSFSGSAYEQYF. The CDR3 bases are TGTGCCAGCAGCTTCAGCGGGAGTGCCTACGAGCAGTACTTC.

The J gene is TRBJ2-1, the V gene TRBV19, with D possibly being TRBD2 (6 bases). V was shortened by 4 bases and J by 5 bases, with 9 bases between the two germline ends. This CDR3 has 13 residues. CDR1 is LNHDA and CDR2 is SQIVND in the germline V gene (reference sequence). CDR3 residues: CASSTGLNNEQFF. CDR3 DNA: TGTGCCAGTAGTACGGGACTGAACAATGAGCAGTTCTTC.